Detailed here is one T cell receptor beta chain. Its antigen remains unknown. The repertoire was sequenced with immunoSEQ multiplex PCR; TCRdb's copy has only in-frame clones and lacks some. The data contain some 120,000 clones, 86% of them singletons. Three pembrolizumab responders had their TCRs sequenced. The data were taken from a study of PD-1 blockade in mismatch repair-deficient tumors. Whole-study findings and limits: After pembrolizumab, tumor-resident clones rose rapidly, then generally contracted before radiologic responses.

The CDR3 has 15 residues. V was pared by 5 bases and J by 2 bases, with 16 bases between. Germline V gene sequence: CDR1 SEHNR, CDR2 FQNEAQ (reference sequence). Sequenced here: peripheral blood, sampled 44 weeks after starting pembrolizumab. The TCR comes from an adult with mismatch repair-deficient cancer. V is TRBV7-9 and J is TRBJ2-7; D may be TRBD1 or TRBD2 (5 bases each). CDR3 nucleotides: TGTGCCAGCAGCCCACCGGGACCGTTACCCTACGAGCAGTACTTC. This encodes CASSPPGPLPYEQYF.